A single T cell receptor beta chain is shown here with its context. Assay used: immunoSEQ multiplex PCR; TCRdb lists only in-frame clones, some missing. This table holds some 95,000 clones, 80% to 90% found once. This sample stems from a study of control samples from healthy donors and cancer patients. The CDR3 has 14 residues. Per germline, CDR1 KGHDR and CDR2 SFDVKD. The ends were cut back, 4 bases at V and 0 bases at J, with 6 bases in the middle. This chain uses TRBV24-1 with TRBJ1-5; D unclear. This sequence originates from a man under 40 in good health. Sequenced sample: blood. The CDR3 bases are TGTGCCACCAGTGACACAGCTAGCAATCAGCCCCAGCATTTT. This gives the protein CATSDTASNQPQHF.